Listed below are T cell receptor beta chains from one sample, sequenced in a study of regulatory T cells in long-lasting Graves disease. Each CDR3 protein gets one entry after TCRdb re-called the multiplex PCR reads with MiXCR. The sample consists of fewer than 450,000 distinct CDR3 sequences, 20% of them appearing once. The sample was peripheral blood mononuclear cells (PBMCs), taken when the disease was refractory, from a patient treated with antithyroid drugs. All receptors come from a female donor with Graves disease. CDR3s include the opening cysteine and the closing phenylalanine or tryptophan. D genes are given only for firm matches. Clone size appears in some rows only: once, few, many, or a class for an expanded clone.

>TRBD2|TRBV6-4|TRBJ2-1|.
CASSSGLAGPNEQFF
TGTGCCAGCTCGTCCGGACTAGCGGGACCCAATGAGCAGTTCTTC
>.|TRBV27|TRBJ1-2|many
CASSFSAMGNVGYTF
TGTGCCAGCTCCTTTTCTGCTATGGGAAACGTCGGCTACACCTTC
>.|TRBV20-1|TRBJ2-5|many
CSASRGAEETQYF
TGCAGTGCTAGTCGGGGGGCGGAGGAGACCCAGTACTTC
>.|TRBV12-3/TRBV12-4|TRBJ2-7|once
CASSLGSIAYEQYF
TGTGCCAGCAGTTTAGGGTCCATAGCCTACGAGCAGTACTTC
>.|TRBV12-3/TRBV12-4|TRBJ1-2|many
CASSSNYGYTF
TGTGCCAGCAGTAGTAACTATGGCTACACCTTC
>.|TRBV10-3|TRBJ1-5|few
CATHGDDWNQPQHF
TGTGCCACCCATGGGGACGATTGGAATCAGCCCCAGCATTTT
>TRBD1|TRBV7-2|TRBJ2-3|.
CASSFGQGHTDTQYF
TGTGCCAGCAGCTTCGGACAGGGGCACACAGATACGCAGTATTTT
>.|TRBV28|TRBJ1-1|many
CASSSLYTEAFF
TGTGCCAGCAGTTCTCTGTACACTGAAGCTTTCTTT
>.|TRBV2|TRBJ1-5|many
CASSVGTINQPQHF
TGTGCCAGCAGTGTAGGGACGATCAATCAGCCCCAGCATTTT
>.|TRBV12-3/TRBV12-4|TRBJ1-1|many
CASSHPQQGMGTEAFF
TGTGCCAGCAGCCATCCGCAACAGGGCATGGGGACTGAAGCTTTCTTT
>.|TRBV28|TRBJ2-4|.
CASSLIRQLAKNIQYF
TGTGCCAGCAGTTTAATTAGGCAGCTAGCCAAAAACATTCAGTACTTC
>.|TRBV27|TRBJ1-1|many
CASSSGDRGGTFF
TGTGCCAGCAGTTCGGGGGATAGGGGTGGAACTTTCTTT
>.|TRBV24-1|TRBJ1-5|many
CATSDLRDWAQHF
TGTGCCACCAGTGATTTGCGGGACTGGGCCCAGCATTTT
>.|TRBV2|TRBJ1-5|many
CASSTRDHNQPQHF
TGTGCCAGCAGCACCCGGGACCATAATCAGCCCCAGCATTTT
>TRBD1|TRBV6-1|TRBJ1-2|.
CASSQGTGAANYGYTF
TGTGCCAGCAGTCAGGGGACAGGAGCTGCTAACTATGGCTACACCTTC
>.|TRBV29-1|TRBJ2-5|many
CSAFLDHQARETQYF
TGCAGCGCGTTTTTAGATCACCAAGCTCGGGAGACCCAGTACTTC
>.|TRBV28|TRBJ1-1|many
CASRPFLRLNTEAFF
TGTGCCAGCAGACCATTTCTGAGGTTGAACACTGAAGCTTTCTTT
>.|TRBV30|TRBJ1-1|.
CAWSRGSEAFF
TGTGCCTGGAGTAGGGGGAGTGAAGCTTTCTTT
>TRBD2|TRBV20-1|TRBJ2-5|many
CSAGSGRAGETQYF
TGCAGTGCTGGGAGCGGGAGGGCCGGAGAGACCCAGTACTTC
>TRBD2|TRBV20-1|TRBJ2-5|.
CSAGSGSGEETQYF
TGCAGTGCTGGTAGCGGGAGTGGCGAAGAGACCCAGTACTTC
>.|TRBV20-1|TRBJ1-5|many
CSALTVVGSNQPQHF
TGCAGTGCCCTCACAGTGGTGGGGAGCAATCAGCCCCAGCATTTT
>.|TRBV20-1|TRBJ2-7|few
CSARVLGNEQYF
TGCAGTGCTAGAGTTTTGGGGAACGAGCAGTACTTC
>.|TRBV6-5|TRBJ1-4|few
CASSYSGGMINEKLFF
TGTGCCAGCAGTTACTCGGGCGGGATGATTAATGAAAAACTGTTTTTT
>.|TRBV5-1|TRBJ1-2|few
CASREGLDGYTF
TGCGCCAGCCGGGAGGGGCTGGATGGCTACACCTTC
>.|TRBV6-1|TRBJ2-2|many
CASTPSGQRLKTGELFF
TGTGCCAGCACCCCTTCTGGTCAGAGGTTGAAGACCGGGGAGCTGTTTTTT
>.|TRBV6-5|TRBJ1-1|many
CASSYSAGRGVNTEAFF
TGTGCCAGCAGTTACTCTGCAGGGAGAGGGGTGAACACTGAAGCTTTCTTT
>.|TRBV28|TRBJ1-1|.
CASRPLDTEAFF
TGTGCCAGCAGACCCCTGGACACTGAAGCTTTCTTT
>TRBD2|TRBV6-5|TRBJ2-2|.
CASSYSPAGAQIFTGELFF
TGTGCCAGCAGTTACTCACCAGCGGGAGCTCAAATCTTTACCGGGGAGCTGTTTTTT
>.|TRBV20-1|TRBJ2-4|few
CSAPGLAKNIQYF
TGCAGTGCTCCGGGATTAGCCAAAAACATTCAGTACTTC
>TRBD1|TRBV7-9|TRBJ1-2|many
CASSRTGEFDGYTF
TGTGCCAGCAGCCGGACAGGGGAGTTCGATGGCTACACCTTC
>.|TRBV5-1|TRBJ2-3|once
CASSLRPREDTQYF
TGCGCCAGCAGCTTGCGGCCCAGGGAGGATACGCAGTATTTT
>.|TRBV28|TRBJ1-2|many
CASTVWGNDYGYTF
TGTGCCAGCACCGTCTGGGGAAATGACTATGGCTACACCTTC
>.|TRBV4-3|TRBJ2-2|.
CASSQDHPTGELFF
TGCGCCAGCAGCCAAGACCACCCCACCGGGGAGCTGTTTTTT
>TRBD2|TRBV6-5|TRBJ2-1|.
CASSYTHTAGVVNEQFF
TGTGCCAGCAGTTACACGCACACAGCGGGAGTAGTCAATGAGCAGTTCTTC
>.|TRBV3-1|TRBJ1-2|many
CASSQQYAYTF
TGTGCCAGCAGCCAGCAGTACGCCTACACCTTC
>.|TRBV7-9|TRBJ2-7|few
CASSQSPGAYEQYF
TGTGCCAGCAGCCAATCGCCCGGTGCCTACGAGCAGTACTTC
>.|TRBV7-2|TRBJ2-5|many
CASSIPGAARETQYF
TGTGCCAGCAGTATTCCAGGGGCTGCTCGCGAGACCCAGTACTTC
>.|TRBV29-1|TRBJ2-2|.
CSVAWGSGELFF
TGCAGCGTCGCATGGGGTTCCGGGGAGCTGTTTTTT
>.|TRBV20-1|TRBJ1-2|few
CSARDPVKAIYGYTF
TGCAGTGCTAGAGACCCCGTGAAGGCCATCTATGGCTACACCTTC
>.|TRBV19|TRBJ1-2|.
CASSPSRERNYGYTF
TGTGCCAGTAGTCCAAGCAGGGAAAGAAACTATGGCTACACCTTC
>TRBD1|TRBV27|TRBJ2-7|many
CASSLTGTGHEQYF
TGTGCCAGCAGTTTAACCGGGACAGGCCACGAGCAGTACTTC
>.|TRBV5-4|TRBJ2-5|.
CASSPDSPETQYF
TGTGCCAGCAGCCCGGACAGCCCGGAGACCCAGTACTTC
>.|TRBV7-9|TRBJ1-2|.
CASSSPSTGTNYGYTF
TGTGCCAGCAGTTCACCCTCGACAGGAACTAACTATGGCTACACCTTC
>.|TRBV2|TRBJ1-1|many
CASKPLNTEAFF
TGTGCCAGCAAACCGTTGAACACTGAAGCTTTCTTT
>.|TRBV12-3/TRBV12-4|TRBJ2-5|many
CASSLRPGPQETQYF
TGTGCCAGCAGTCTCCGACCGGGCCCCCAAGAGACCCAGTACTTC
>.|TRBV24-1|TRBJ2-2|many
CATSESAFRELFF
TGTGCCACCAGTGAGTCTGCCTTCCGGGAGCTGTTTTTT
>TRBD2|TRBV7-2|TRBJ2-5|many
CASSLETVREGETQYF
TGTGCCAGCAGCTTAGAGACGGTTCGGGAGGGGGAGACCCAGTACTTC
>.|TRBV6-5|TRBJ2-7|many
CASSYTAITYEQYF
TGTGCCAGCAGTTACACGGCTATCACCTACGAGCAGTACTTC
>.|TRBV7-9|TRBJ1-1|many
CASGLRGNTEAFF
TGTGCCAGCGGGCTTCGGGGAAACACTGAAGCTTTCTTT
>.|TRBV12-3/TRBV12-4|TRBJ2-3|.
CASSLHALTDTQYF
TGTGCCAGCAGTTTACACGCCCTCACAGATACGCAGTATTTT
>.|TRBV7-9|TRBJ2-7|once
CASSLNGSYEQYF
TGTGCCAGCAGCCTCAACGGTTCCTACGAGCAGTACTTC
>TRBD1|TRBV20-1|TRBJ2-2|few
CSARDRDRGWTGELFF
TGCAGTGCTAGAGACCGGGACAGGGGTTGGACCGGGGAGCTGTTTTTT